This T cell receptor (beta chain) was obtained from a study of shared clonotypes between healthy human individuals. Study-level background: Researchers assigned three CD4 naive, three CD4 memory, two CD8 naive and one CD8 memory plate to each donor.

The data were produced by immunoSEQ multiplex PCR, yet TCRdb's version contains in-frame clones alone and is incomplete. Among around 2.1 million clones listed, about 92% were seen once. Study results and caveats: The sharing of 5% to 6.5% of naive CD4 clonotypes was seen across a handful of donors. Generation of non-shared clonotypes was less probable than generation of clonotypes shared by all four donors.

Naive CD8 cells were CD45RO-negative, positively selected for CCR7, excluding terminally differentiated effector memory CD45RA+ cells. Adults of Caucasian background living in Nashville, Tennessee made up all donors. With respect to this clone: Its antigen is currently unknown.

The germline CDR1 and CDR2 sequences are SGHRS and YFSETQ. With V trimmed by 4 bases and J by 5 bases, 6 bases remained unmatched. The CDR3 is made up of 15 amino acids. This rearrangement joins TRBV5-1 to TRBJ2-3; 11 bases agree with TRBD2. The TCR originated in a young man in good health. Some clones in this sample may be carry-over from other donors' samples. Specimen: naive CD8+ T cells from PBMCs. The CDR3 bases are TGCGCCAGCAGCACGGGTGGACTAGCGGGAGATACGCAGTATTTT. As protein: CASSTGGLAGDTQYF.